This T cell receptor beta chain originates from a study of blood T cell repertoires in COVID-19. Study-level information: Both acute and convalescent COVID-19 samples were obtained from the United States, Italy and Spain.

This CDR3 has 14 amino acids. Trimming took off 6 bases at V and 8 bases at J, with 16 bases between the two ends. Germline V gene sequence: CDR1 MDHEN, CDR2 SYDVKM. The protocol was immunoSEQ multiplex PCR, while the TCRdb copy is restricted to in-frame clones and leaves out a portion. The data show 150,000 or so clones, roughly 90% seen once. In Cohort 3, a recovered donor had either two negative PCRs, clearance, or symptom resolution. Sequencing used PBMCs or T cells enriched from blood (not recorded which). The chain combines TRBV28 with TRBJ1-4; D uncertain. This TCR was sampled from a man aged 50 or older who had recovered from COVID-19. The chain's CDR3 is CASSPVAFAEKLFF. For the CDR3, the DNA is TGTGCCAGCAGCCCAGTGGCATTCGCCGAAAAACTGTTTTTT.